One sample yielded the 21 T cell receptor beta chains listed below, sequenced in a study of blood T cell repertoires in COVID-19. Here immunoSEQ multiplex PCR was the method, and the copy in TCRdb shows in-frame clones only, minus some. The table has 100,000 to 150,000 clones, 86% seen once. Sequenced sample: PBMCs or T cells enriched from blood (not recorded which). The origin of the receptors is a woman between 45 and 60 years old who had recovered from COVID-19.

This chain links TRBV2 with TRBJ2-2; 7 bases align to TRBD2. The CDR3 contains 15 residues. Germline V gives CDR1 SNHLY, CDR2 FYNNEI. V dropped 2 bases and J dropped 1; count of bases not matched to a gene: 1. CDR3 protein: CASSEQRGNTGELFF. DNA of the CDR3: TGTGCCAGCAGTGAACAGCGGGGGAACACCGGGGAGCTGTTTTTT.

V gene TRBV12-5 combines with J gene TRBJ1-1; no reliable D call. The V end was cut by 0 bases, the J end by 1 base, with 9 bases between. The CDR3 runs 15 residues. Germline values: CDR1 LGHNT, CDR2 FRNRAP. CDR3 sequence: CASGLVTIRNTEAFF. As DNA, the CDR3 is TGTGCTAGTGGTTTGGTAACTATTCGGAACACTGAAGCTTTCTTT.

The chain links TRBV19 to TRBJ2-7, with D possibly being TRBD1 (5 bases). V gave up 3 bases and J gave up 1 base, with 10 bases separating them. The CDR3 is made up of 14 amino acids. The germline gives CDR1 LNHDA, CDR2 SQIVND (reference sequence). Here the CDR3 DNA reads TGTGCCAGTAGTATCGCCAGGGCTTCCTACGAGCAGTACTTC. It translates to CASSIARASYEQYF.

The V call is TRBV19, the J call TRBJ1-5, with a possible D match to TRBD1 (5 bases). This CDR3 is 16 amino acids long. Germline V gene data show CDR1 as LNHDA and CDR2 as SQIVND (reference sequence). V gave up 7 bases and J gave up 2 bases, with 18 bases separating them. CDR3 sequence: CASTPPGQGGNQPQHF. In DNA form, the CDR3 reads TGTGCCAGTACCCCCCCAGGGCAGGGTGGCAATCAGCCCCAGCATTTT. The full variable domain, rest sourced from reference TRBV19 and TRBJ1-5, is DGGITQSPKYLFRKEGQNVTLSCEQNLNHDAMYWYRQDPGQGLRLIYYSQIVNDFQKGDIAEGYSVSREKKESFPLTVTSAQKNPTAFYLCASTPPGQGGNQPQHFGDGTRLSIL.

This clone appeared once. The chain uses TRBV4-1 and TRBJ2-2; 16 bases match TRBD2. This CDR3 comprises 16 residues. Per germline, CDR1 MGHRA and CDR2 YSYEKL. The V segment lost 6 bases and the J segment 7 bases; nucleotides outside the gene matches: 5. In DNA, the CDR3 is TGCGCCAGCAGGGGACTAGCGGGGGGGCCCGGCGGGGAGCTGTTTTTT. Encoded protein: CASRGLAGGPGGELFF.

The rearrangement joins TRBV19 to TRBJ2-5; D possibly corresponds to TRBD1 (5 bases). The CDR3 extends over 15 amino acids. Trimming took 2 bases from V and 0 from J, leaving 10 bases between them. Germline V CDR1 and CDR2: LNHDA, SQIVND (reference sequence). The CDR3 reads CASSITTVNQETQYF. The CDR3, as DNA: TGTGCCAGTAGTATAACGACAGTCAACCAAGAGACCCAGTACTTC. Complete variable domain (other parts from reference TRBV19 and TRBJ2-5): DGGITQSPKYLFRKEGQNVTLSCEQNLNHDAMYWYRQDPGQGLRLIYYSQIVNDFQKGDIAEGYSVSREKKESFPLTVTSAQKNPTAFYLCASSITTVNQETQYFGPGTRLLVL.

This clone appeared a few times. The chain couples TRBV3-1 (or the pseudogene TRBV3-2) to TRBJ2-1, with a possible D match to TRBD2 (7 bases). V was clipped by 1 base and J by 7 bases, with 23 bases between them. The CDR3 spans 18 residues. Per germline, CDR1 LGHDT and CDR2 YNNKEL (reference sequence). The CDR3 is CASSQGWVGGGHLNEQFF. Written as DNA, the CDR3 is TGTGCCAGCAGCCAAGGATGGGTGGGCGGGGGCCACCTGAATGAGCAGTTCTTC.

This chain connects TRBV9 to TRBJ2-2; 15 bases align to TRBD2. This CDR3 region has 22 residues. CDR1 is SGDLS, CDR2 YYNGEE, per germline. The V gene end was trimmed by 4 bases and the J gene end by 1 base; junction bases not matched to a gene: 17. The DNA of the CDR3 is TGTGCCAGCAGCCCAGTAGCGCCCGGGACTAGCGGGGGGCGGAGGAACACCGGGGAGCTGTTTTTT. Encoded protein: CASSPVAPGTSGGRRNTGELFF.

V usage is TRBV29-1 and J usage is TRBJ2-4; unclear D gene. V was clipped by 3 bases and J by 5 bases, with 8 bases between them. Germline CDR1 is SQVTM and CDR2 is ANQGSEA. This CDR3 comprises 12 residues. CDR3 in amino acids: CSVEYGENIQYF. As DNA, the CDR3 is TGCAGCGTTGAGTACGGTGAAAACATTCAGTACTTC.

Here the CDR3 DNA reads TGTGCCAGTAGTAGGACACAGGGATCCTACGAGCAGTACTTC. Its translation: CASSRTQGSYEQYF. V is TRBV19 and J is TRBJ2-7; TRBD1 is a possible D gene (6 bases). In germline, CDR1 is LNHDA, CDR2 SQIVND (reference sequence). V was clipped by 4 bases and J by 1 base, with 11 bases between them. The CDR3 sequence is 14 residues long.

The chain carries TRBV11-3 and TRBJ2-7, with 8 bases that match TRBD1. The CDR3 has 15 amino acids. Germline V gene sequence: CDR1 SGHNT, CDR2 YENEEA. With 0 bases clipped from V and 5 bases from J, the junction kept 6 bases outside the gene matches. CDR3: CASSLDSGGADEQYF. The DNA for the CDR3 is TGTGCCAGCAGCTTAGATTCAGGGGGCGCGGACGAGCAGTACTTC.

The chain has TRBV5-1 and TRBJ1-1; D gene unclear. The germline V and J ends were trimmed by 0 bases and 3 bases, with 12 bases remaining between them. Per the germline V gene, CDR1 is SGHRS and CDR2 is YFSETQ. The CDR3 consists of 15 residues. The CDR3 region is CASSLVPGWDTEAFF. CDR3 coding DNA: TGCGCCAGCAGCTTGGTACCGGGGTGGGACACTGAAGCTTTCTTT.

The chain has TRBV5-4 and TRBJ1-3; D not resolved. This CDR3 is built from 15 residues. The germline CDR1 and CDR2 sequences are SGHNT and YYREEE (reference sequence). Trimming took off 2 bases at V and 0 bases at J, with 9 bases between the two ends. This chain's CDR3 is CASSLDNNSGNTIYF. The CDR3 DNA sequence: TGTGCCAGCAGCTTAGACAATAACTCTGGAAACACCATATATTTT.

The CDR3 nucleotides read TGCGCCAGCAGCCGACTGGGACAGGCGGCCCCTAACTATGGCTACACCTTC. It specifies CASSRLGQAAPNYGYTF. The rearrangement joins TRBV5-1 to TRBJ1-2; 8 bases fit TRBD1. CDR3 length: 17 amino acids. V lost 4 bases and J lost 0; bases outside the gene matches: 11. Germline lookup yields CDR1 SGHRS and CDR2 YFSETQ. Supplemented by reference TRBV5-1 and TRBJ1-2, the full variable domain reads KAGVTQTPRYLIKTRGQQVTLSCSPISGHRSVSWYQQTPGQGLQFLFEYFSETQRNKGNFPGRFSGRQFSNSRSEMNVSTLELGDSALYLCASSRLGQAAPNYGYTFGSGTRLTVV.

The CDR3 bases are TGTGCCAGCAGCTTTCAGGTTAATTCACCCCTCCACTTT. This sequence encodes CASSFQVNSPLHF. This rearrangement joins TRBV11-2 to TRBJ1-6; D gene unclear. The CDR3 consists of 13 residues. Trimming stripped 3 bases from V and 6 bases from J, with 6 bases between. Germline CDR1 and CDR2: SGHAT and FQNNGV.

The chain has TRBV10-2 and TRBJ2-1; 7 bases match TRBD1. Germline V gene sequence: CDR1 WSHSY, CDR2 SAAADI. The CDR3 spans 15 residues. V shed 6 bases and J 0 bases; nucleotides not matched to a gene: 5. The CDR3 region is CASSADRSSYNEQFF. The CDR3 region has the DNA TGCGCCAGCAGCGCGGACAGGAGCTCCTACAATGAGCAGTTCTTC.

This clone was detected a few times. CDR3 sequence: CASSQEGRDEQYF. The CDR3 bases are TGTGCCAGCAGCCAAGAGGGCCGCGACGAGCAGTACTTC. V is TRBV3-1 (or the pseudogene TRBV3-2) and J is TRBJ2-7; D not resolved. The ends were cut back, 0 bases at V and 5 bases at J, with 8 bases in the middle. CDR3 length equals 13 residues. Germline V lookup: CDR1 LGHDT, CDR2 YNNKEL (reference sequence).

The V call is TRBV3-1 (or the pseudogene TRBV3-2), the J call TRBJ2-5; D is unresolved. V was trimmed by 4 bases and J by 5 bases, leaving 5 bases between them. The length of the CDR3 is 11 residues. The germline CDR1 and CDR2 sequences are LGHDT and YNNKEL (reference sequence). The CDR3 is CASSPGETQYF. CDR3 nucleotides: TGTGCCAGCAGCCCTGGCGAGACCCAGTACTTC.

This clone was seen only a few times. The chain combines TRBV9 with TRBJ2-7, with D possibly being TRBD2 (6 bases). The V gene lost 4 bases and the J gene lost 3 bases, with 14 bases spanning the gap. The CDR3 is 14 amino acids. Germline CDR1 and CDR2: SGDLS and YYNGEE. The CDR3 bases are TGTGCCAGCAGCCCCCCCGGGGGATTCTACGAGCAGTACTTC. This sequence encodes CASSPPGGFYEQYF.

V is TRBV18 and J is TRBJ1-2; 7 bases map to TRBD1. This CDR3 is built from 15 residues. Trimming cost V 3 bases and J 3 bases; bases outside gene matches: 7. The germline V gene has CDR1 KGHSH and CDR2 LQKENI. The CDR3 loop is CASSPPTGVDYGYTF. CDR3 nucleotides: TGTGCCAGCTCACCTCCTACAGGGGTCGACTATGGCTACACCTTC. Filled out from reference TRBV18 and TRBJ1-2, the complete variable domain reads NAGVMQNPRHLVRRRGQEARLRCSPMKGHSHVYWYRQLPEEGLKFMVYLQKENIIDESGMPKERFSAEFPKEGPSILRIQQVVRGDSAAYFCASSPPTGVDYGYTFGSGTRLTVV.

The chain is built from TRBV29-1 and TRBJ2-7; 8 bases map to TRBD1. The CDR3 has 14 residues. CDR1 and CDR2 (germline): SQVTM, ANQGSEA. The V and J ends lost 4 bases and 2 bases, in that order; junction bases with no gene match: 7. CDR3: CSVVGTGDTYEQYF. DNA of the CDR3: TGCAGCGTTGTTGGGACAGGAGATACCTACGAGCAGTACTTC.